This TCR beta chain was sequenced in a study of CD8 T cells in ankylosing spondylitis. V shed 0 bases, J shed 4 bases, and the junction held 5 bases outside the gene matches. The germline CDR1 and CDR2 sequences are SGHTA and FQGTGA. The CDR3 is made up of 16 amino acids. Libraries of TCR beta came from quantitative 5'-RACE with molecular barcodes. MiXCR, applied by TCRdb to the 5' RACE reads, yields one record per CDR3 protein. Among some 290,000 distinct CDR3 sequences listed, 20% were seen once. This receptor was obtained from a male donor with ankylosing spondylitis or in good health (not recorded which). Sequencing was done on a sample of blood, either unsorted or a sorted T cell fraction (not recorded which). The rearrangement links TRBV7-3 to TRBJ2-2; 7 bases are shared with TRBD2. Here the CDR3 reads CASSLTAGVGTGELFF. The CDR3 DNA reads TGTGCCAGCAGCTTAACTGCGGGAGTAGGCACCGGGGAGCTGTTTTTT.